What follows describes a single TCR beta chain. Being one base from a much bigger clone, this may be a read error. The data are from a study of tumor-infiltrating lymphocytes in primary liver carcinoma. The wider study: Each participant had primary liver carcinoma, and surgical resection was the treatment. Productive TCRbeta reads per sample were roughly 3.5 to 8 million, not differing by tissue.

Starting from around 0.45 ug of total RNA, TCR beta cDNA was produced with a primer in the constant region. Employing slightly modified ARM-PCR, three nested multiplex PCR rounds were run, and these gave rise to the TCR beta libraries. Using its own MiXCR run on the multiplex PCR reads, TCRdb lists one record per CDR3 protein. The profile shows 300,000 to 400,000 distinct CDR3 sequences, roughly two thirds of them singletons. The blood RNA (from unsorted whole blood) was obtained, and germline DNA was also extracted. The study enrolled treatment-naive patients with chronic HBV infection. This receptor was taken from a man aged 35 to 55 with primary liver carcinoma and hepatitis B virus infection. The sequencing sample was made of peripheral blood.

The CDR3 sequence: CTSSLGPSYEQYF. Written as DNA, the CDR3 is TGTACCAGCAGCCTGGGCCCCTCCTACGAGCAGTACTTC. J is TRBJ2-7 and V is TRBV4-2; D gene uncertain. In germline, CDR1 is LGHNA, CDR2 YNFKEQ. The length of the CDR3 is 13 residues.